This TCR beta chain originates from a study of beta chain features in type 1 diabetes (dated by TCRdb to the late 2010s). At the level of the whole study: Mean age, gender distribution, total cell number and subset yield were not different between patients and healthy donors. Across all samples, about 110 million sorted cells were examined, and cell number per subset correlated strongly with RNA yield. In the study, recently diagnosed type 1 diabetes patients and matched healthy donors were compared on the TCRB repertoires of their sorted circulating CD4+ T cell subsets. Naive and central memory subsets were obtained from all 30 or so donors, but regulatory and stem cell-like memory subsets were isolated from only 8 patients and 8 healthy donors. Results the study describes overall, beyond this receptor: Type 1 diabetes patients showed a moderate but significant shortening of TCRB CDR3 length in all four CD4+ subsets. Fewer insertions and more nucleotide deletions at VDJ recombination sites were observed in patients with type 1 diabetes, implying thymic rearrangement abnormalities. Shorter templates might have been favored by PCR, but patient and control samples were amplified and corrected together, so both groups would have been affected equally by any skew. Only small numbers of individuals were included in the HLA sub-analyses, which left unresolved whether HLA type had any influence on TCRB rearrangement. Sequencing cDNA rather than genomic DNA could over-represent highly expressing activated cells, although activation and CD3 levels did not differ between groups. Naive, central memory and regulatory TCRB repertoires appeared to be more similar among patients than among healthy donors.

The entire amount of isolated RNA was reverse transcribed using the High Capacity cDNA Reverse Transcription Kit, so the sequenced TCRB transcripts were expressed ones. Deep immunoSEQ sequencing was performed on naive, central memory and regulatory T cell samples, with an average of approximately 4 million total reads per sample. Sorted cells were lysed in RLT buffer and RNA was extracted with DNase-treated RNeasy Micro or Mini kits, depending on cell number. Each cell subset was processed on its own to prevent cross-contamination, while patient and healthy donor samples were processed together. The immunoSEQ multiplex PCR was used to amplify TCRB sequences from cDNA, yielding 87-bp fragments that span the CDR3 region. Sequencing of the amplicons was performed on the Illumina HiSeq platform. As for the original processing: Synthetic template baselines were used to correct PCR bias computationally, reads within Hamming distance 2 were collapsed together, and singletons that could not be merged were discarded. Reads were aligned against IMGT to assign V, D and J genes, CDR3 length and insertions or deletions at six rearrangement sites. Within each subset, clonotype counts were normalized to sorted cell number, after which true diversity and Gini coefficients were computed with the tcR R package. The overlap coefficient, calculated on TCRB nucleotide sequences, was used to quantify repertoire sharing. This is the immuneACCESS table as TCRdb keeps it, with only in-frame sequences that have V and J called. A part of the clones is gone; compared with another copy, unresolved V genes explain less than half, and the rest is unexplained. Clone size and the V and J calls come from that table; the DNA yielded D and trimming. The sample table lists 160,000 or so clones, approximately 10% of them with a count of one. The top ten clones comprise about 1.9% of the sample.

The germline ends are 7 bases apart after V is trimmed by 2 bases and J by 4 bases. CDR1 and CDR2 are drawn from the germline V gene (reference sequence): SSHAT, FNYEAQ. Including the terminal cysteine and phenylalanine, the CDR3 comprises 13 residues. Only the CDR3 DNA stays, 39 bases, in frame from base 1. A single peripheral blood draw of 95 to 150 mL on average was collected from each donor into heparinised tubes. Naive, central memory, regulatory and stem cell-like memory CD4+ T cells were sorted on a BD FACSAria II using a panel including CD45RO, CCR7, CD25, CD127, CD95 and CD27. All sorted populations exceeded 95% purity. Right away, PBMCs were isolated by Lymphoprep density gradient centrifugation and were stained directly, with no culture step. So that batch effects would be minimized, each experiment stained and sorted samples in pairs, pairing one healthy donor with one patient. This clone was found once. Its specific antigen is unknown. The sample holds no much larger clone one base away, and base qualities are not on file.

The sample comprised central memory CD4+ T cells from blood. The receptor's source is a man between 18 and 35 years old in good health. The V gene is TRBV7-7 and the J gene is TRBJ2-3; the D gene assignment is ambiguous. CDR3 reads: CASSLRAADTQYF. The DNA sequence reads TGTGCCAGCAGCTTAAGGGCCGCAGATACGCAGTATTTT. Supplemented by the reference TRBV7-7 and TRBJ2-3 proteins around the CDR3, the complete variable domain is GAGVSQSPRYKVTKRGQDVTLRCDPISSHATLYWYQQALGQGPEFLTYFNYEAQPDKSGLPSDRFSAERPEGSISTLTIQRTEQRDSAMYRCASSLRAADTQYFGPGTRLTVL.